This TCR beta chain was obtained from a study of blood T cells in healthy people across ages. The total RNA that was extracted per sample amounted to at least 5.5 micrograms. Combining a sample-barcoded 5' primer with a J-beta primer mix, a second PCR ran for roughly 6 to 11 cycles. Each CDR3 protein gets one entry after TCRdb re-called the 5' RACE reads with MiXCR. Among more than 1,000,000 distinct CDR3 sequences listed, around 25% were seen once. The CDR3 is 14 amino acids. CDR1 KGHDR and CDR2 SFDVKD come from the germline V gene. Trimming took off 4 bases at V and 6 bases at J, with 13 bases between the two ends. These same records also appear under a second study, on T cells of mothers and their children.

The chain is built from TRBV24-1 and TRBJ2-3, with a tentative D call TRBD2 (6 bases). This TCR came from a girl aged 2 to 10 in good health. Sequenced sample: blood. CDR3 in DNA: TGTGCCACCAGTGAGCGATACGCGGGGGATACGCAGTATTTT. Protein product: CATSERYAGDTQYF.